This T cell receptor (beta chain) was recorded in a study of blood T cell repertoires in COVID-19. Only in-frame clones appear in the TCRdb table, and some are missing; sequencing was by immunoSEQ multiplex PCR. The sample includes around 50,000 clones, 70% to 85% of them seen just once. This CDR3 is built from 14 residues. Germline CDR1 reads SGHRS; CDR2 reads YFSETQ. Trimming took off 0 bases at V and 2 bases at J, with 6 bases between the two ends. This TCR derives from a woman between 50 and 59 years old with acute COVID-19. Sequencing input: PBMCs or T cells enriched from blood (not recorded which). The chain links TRBV5-1 to TRBJ1-3, with a possible D match to TRBD1 (6 bases). As DNA, the CDR3 is TGCGCCAGCAGCTTGGCAGGGGCTGGAAACACCATATATTTT. Its protein product is CASSLAGAGNTIYF.